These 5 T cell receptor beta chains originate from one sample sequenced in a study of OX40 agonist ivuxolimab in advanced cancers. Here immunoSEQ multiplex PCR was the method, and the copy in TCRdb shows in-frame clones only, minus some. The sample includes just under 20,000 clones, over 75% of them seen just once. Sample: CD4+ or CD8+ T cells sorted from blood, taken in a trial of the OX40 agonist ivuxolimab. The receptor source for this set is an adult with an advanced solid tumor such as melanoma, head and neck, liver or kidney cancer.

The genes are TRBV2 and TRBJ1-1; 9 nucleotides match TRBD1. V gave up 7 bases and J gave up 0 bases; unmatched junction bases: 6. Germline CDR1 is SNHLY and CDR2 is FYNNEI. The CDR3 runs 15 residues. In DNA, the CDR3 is TGTGCCAGCATGACAGGACAGGGGCTGAACACTGAAGCTTTCTTT. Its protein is CASMTGQGLNTEAFF.

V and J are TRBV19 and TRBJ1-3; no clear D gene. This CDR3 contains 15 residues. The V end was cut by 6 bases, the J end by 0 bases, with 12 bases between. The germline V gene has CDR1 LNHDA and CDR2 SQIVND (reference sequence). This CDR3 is CASRRLFGSGNTIYF. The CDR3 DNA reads TGTGCCAGTAGAAGACTTTTTGGCTCTGGAAACACCATATATTTT. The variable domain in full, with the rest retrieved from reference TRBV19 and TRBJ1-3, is DGGITQSPKYLFRKEGQNVTLSCEQNLNHDAMYWYRQDPGQGLRLIYYSQIVNDFQKGDIAEGYSVSREKKESFPLTVTSAQKNPTAFYLCASRRLFGSGNTIYFGEGSWLTVV.

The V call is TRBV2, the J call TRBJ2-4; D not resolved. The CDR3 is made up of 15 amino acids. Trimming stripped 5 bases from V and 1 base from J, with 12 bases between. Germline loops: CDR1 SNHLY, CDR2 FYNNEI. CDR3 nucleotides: TGTGCCAGCAGTTCGCCGTCCGAGGCCAAAAACATTCAGTACTTC. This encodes CASSSPSEAKNIQYF. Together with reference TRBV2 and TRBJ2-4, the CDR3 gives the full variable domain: EPEVTQTPSHQVTQMGQEVILRCVPISNHLYFYWYRQILGQKVEFLVSFYNNEISEKSEIFDDQFSVERPDGSNFTLKIRSTKLEDSAMYFCASSSPSEAKNIQYFGAGTRLSVL.

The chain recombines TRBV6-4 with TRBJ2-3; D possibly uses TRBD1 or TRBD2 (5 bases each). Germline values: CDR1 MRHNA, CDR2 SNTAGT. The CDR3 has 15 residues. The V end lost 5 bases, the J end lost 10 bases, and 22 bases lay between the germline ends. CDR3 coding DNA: TGTGCCAGCAGTACCTCCGGGACCCCGCTTGAGGCGCAGTATTTT. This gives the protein CASSTSGTPLEAQYF.

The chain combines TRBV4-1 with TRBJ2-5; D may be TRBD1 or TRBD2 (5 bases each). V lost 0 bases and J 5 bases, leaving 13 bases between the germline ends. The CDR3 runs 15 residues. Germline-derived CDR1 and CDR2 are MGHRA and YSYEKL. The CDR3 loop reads CASSQEGTWAETQYF. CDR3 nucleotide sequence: TGCGCCAGCAGCCAAGAGGGGACGTGGGCCGAGACCCAGTACTTC.